The clone carrying this T cell receptor beta chain appeared a few times. What it binds is not known. The study separated CD4+ cells into CD45RA+ naive and CD45RA-negative memory subsets. The data are from a study of shared clonotypes between healthy human individuals. Study at large: Participating donors consisted of two women and a few men aged 18 to 49. Study outcomes and limitations: Estimated clonotype richness was generally higher in naive than memory subsets.

V lost 5 bases, J lost 4 bases, and 2 bases stayed unmatched. The CDR3 contains 12 residues. Germline CDR1 reads SNHLY; CDR2 reads FYNNEI. Data came from immunoSEQ multiplex PCR; TCRdb stores just in-frame clones and leaves some out. The sample has some 680,000 clones, about three quarters seen once. The clonotype was recovered from a woman aged 25 to 45 in good health. The rearrangement joins TRBV2 to TRBJ2-7; 7 positions match TRBD1. Sequencing input: memory CD4+ T cells sorted from blood. Subset meaning: CD45RA-negative fraction. CDR3 amino acids: CASSLTGYEQYF. The CDR3 region has the DNA TGTGCCAGCAGTCTGACAGGGTACGAGCAGTACTTC.